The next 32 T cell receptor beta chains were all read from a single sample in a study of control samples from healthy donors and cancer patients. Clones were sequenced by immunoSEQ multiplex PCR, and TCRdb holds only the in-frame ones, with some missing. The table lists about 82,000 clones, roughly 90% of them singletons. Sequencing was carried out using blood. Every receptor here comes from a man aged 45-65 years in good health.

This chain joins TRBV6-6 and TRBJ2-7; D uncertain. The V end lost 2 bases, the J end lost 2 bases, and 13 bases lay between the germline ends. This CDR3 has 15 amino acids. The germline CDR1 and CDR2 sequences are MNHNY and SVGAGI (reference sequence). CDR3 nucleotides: TGTGCCAGCAGTTACCCCCACGATTCGACCTACGAGCAGTACTTC. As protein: CASSYPHDSTYEQYF.

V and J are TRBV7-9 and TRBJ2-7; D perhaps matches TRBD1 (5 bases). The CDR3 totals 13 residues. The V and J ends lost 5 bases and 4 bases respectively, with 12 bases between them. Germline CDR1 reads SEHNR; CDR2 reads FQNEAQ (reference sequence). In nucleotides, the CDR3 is TGTGCCAGCAGCCAACTTGACAGATACGAGCAGTACTTC. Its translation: CASSQLDRYEQYF.

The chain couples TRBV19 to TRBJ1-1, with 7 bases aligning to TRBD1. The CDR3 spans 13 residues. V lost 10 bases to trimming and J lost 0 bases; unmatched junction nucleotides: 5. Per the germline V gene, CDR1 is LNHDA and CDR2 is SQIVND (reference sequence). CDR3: CATKGAMNTEAFF. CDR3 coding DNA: TGTGCCACCAAGGGGGCAATGAACACTGAAGCTTTCTTT.

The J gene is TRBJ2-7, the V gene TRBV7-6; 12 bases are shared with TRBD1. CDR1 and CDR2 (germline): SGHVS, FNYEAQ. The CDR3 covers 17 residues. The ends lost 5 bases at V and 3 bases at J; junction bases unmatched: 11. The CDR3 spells CASSPGTGGEALYEQYF. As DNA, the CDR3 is TGTGCCAGCAGCCCCGGGACAGGGGGCGAAGCCCTCTACGAGCAGTACTTC.

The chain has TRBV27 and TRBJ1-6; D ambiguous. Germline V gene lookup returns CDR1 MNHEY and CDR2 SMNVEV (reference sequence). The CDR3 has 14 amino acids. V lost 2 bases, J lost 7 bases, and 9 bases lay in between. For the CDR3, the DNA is TGTGCCAGCAGTTTAGGGTTGGGAAATTCACCCCTCCACTTT. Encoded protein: CASSLGLGNSPLHF.

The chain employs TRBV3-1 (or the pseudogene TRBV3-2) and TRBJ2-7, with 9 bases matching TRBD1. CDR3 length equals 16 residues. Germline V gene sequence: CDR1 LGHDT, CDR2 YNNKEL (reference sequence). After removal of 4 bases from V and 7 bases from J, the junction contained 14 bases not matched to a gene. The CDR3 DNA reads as TGTGCCAGCAGCCGACCGGACAGGGGAAGCCGGGGGGAGCAGTACTTC. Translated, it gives CASSRPDRGSRGEQYF.

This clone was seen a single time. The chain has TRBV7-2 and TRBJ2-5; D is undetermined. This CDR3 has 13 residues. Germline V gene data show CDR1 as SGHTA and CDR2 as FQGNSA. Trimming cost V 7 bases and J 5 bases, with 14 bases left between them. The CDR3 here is CASTLPSYETQYF. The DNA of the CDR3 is TGTGCCAGCACTCTTCCTTCCTACGAGACCCAGTACTTC.

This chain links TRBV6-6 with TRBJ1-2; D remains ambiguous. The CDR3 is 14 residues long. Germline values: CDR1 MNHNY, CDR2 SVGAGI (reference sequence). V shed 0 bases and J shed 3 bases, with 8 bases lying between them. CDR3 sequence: CASSYSLGDYGYTF. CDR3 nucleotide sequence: TGTGCCAGCAGTTACTCGCTCGGTGACTATGGCTACACCTTC.

In nucleotides, the CDR3 is TGTGCCAGCGGCGGGGCGGGGTCGAGCTCCTACGAGCAGTACTTC. Protein product: CASGGAGSSSYEQYF. J is TRBJ2-7 and V is TRBV13; D is perhaps TRBD2 (6 bases). Germline lookup yields CDR1 PRHDT and CDR2 FYEKMQ (reference sequence). The V end was cut by 8 bases, the J end by 0 bases, with 17 bases between. CDR3 length equals 15 residues.

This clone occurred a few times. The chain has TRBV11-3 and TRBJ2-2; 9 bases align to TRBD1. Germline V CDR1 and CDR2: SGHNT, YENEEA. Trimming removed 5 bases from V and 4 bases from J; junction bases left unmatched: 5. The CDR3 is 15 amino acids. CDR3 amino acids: CASSPVTGGTGELFF. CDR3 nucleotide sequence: TGTGCCAGCAGCCCAGTGACAGGGGGCACCGGGGAGCTGTTTTTT.

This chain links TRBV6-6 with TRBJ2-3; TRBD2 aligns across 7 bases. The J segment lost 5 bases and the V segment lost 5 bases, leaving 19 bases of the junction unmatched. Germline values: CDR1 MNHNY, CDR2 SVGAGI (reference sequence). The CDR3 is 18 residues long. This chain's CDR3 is CASSPSPLATREGDTQYF. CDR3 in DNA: TGTGCCAGCAGTCCTTCGCCACTAGCGACCCGCGAGGGAGATACGCAGTATTTT.

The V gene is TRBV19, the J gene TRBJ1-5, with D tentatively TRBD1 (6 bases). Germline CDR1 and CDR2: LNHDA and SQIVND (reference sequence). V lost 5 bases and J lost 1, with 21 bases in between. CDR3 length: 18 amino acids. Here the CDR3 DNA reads TGTGCCAGTAGTGTCACCTCCCCCGGGGGCTGGAGCAATCAGCCCCAGCATTTT. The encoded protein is CASSVTSPGGWSNQPQHF.

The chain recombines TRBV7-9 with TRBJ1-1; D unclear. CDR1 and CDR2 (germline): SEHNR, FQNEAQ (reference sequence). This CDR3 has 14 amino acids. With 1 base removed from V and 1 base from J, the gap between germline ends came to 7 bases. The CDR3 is CASSLVQRNTEAFF. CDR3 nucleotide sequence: TGTGCCAGCAGCTTAGTGCAGAGGAACACTGAAGCTTTCTTT. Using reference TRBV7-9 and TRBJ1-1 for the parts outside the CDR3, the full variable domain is DTGVSQNPRHKITKRGQNVTFRCDPISEHNRLYWYRQTLGQGPEFLTYFQNEAQLEKSRLLSDRFSAERPKGSFSTLEIQRTEQGDSAMYLCASSLVQRNTEAFFGQGTRLTVV.

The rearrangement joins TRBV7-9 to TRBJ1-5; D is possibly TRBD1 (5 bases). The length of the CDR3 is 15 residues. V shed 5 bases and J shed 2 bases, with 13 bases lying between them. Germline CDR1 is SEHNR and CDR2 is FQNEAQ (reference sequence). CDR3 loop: CASSRGGGGNQPQHF. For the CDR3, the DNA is TGTGCCAGCAGCCGTGGGGGAGGCGGCAATCAGCCCCAGCATTTT.

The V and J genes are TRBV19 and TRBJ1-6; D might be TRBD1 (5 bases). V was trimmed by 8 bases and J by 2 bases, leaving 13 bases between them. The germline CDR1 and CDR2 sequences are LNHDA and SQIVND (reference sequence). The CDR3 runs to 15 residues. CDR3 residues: CASDQGQTYNSPLHF. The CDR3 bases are TGTGCCAGTGACCAGGGCCAGACCTATAATTCACCCCTCCACTTT.

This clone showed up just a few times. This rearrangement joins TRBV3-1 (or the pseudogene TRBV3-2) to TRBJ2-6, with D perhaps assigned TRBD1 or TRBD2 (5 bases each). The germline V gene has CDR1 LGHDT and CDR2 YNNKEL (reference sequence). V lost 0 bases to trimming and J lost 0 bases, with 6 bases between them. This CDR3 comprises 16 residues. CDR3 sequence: CASSQDGTSGANVLTF. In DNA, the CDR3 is TGTGCCAGCAGCCAAGATGGGACCTCTGGGGCCAACGTCCTGACTTTC.

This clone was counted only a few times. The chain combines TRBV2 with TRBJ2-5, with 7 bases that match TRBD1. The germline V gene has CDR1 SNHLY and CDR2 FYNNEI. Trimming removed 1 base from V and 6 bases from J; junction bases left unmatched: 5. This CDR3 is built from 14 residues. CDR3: CASSEGQGEQTQYF. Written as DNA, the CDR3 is TGTGCCAGCAGTGAAGGGCAGGGGGAGCAGACCCAGTACTTC. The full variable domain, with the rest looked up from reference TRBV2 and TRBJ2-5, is EPEVTQTPSHQVTQMGQEVILRCVPISNHLYFYWYRQILGQKVEFLVSFYNNEISEKSEIFDDQFSVERPDGSNFTLKIRSTKLEDSAMYFCASSEGQGEQTQYFGPGTRLLVL.

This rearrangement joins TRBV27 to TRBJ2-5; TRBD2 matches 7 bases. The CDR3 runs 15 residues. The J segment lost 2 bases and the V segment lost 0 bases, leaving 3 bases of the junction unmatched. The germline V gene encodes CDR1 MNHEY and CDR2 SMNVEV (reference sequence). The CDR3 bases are TGTGCCAGCAGTTTATCGGGACTACCTCAAGAGACCCAGTACTTC. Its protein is CASSLSGLPQETQYF.

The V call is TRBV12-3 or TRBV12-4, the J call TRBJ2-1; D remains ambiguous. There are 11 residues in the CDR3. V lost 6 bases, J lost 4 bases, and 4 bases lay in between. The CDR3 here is CASRQYNEQFF. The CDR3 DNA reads TGTGCCAGCAGGCAATACAATGAGCAGTTCTTC.

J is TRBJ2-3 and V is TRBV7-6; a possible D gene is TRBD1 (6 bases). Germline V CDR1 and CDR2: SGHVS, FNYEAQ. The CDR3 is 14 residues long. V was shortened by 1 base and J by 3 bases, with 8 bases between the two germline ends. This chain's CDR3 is CASSLVGATDTQYF. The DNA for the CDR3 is TGTGCCAGCAGCTTAGTGGGGGCAACAGATACGCAGTATTTT.

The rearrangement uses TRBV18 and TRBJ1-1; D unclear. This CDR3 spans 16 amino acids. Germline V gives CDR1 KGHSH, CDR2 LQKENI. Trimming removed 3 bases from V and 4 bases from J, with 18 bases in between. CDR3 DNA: TGTGCCAGCTCACCCTCCGTCAAACCGCGGGGCACTGAAGCTTTCTTT. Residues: CASSPSVKPRGTEAFF. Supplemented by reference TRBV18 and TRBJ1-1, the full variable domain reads NAGVMQNPRHLVRRRGQEARLRCSPMKGHSHVYWYRQLPEEGLKFMVYLQKENIIDESGMPKERFSAEFPKEGPSILRIQQVVRGDSAAYFCASSPSVKPRGTEAFFGQGTRLTVV.

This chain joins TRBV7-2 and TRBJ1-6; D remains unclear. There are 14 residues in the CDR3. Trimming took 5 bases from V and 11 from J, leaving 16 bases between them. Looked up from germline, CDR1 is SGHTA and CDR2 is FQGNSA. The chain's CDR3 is CASSPQWLGAPLHF. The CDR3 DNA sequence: TGTGCCAGCAGCCCCCAGTGGCTCGGGGCACCCCTCCACTTT.

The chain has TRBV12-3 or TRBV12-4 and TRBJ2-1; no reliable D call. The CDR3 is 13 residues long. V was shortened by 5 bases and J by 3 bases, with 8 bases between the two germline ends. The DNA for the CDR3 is TGTGCCAGCAGTCCGTATTTCTACAATGAGCAGTTCTTC. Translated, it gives CASSPYFYNEQFF.

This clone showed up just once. In DNA, the CDR3 is TGTGCCAGCAGTTTCAGCGGCTCACGGGAGACCCAGTACTTC. Its translation is CASSFSGSRETQYF. The chain has TRBV6-2 or TRBV6-3 and TRBJ2-5; D perhaps matches TRBD2 (5 bases). The V gene lost 4 bases and the J gene lost 5 bases, with 14 bases spanning the gap. In germline, CDR1 is MNHEY, CDR2 SVGEGT. The length of the CDR3 is 14 residues.

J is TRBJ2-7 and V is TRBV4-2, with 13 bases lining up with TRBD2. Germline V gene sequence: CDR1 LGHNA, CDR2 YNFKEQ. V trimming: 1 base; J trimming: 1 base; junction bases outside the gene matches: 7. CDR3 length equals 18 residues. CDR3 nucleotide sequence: TGTGCCAGCAGCCAAGGACTAGCGGGGGGACTTGCGTCCTACGAGCAGTACTTC. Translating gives CASSQGLAGGLASYEQYF.

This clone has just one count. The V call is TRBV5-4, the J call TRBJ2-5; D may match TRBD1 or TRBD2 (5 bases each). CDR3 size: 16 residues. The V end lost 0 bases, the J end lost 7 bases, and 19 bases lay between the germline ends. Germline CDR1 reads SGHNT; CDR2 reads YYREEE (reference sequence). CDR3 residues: CASSLGLAGTSGTQYF. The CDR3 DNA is TGTGCCAGCAGCTTGGGTTTAGCCGGGACGTCAGGGACCCAGTACTTC.

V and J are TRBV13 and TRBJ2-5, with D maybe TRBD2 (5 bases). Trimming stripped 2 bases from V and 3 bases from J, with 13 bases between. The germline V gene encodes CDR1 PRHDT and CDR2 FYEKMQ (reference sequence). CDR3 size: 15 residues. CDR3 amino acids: CASSLRSAAEETQYF. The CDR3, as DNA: TGTGCCAGCAGCTTAAGGTCAGCGGCTGAAGAGACCCAGTACTTC.

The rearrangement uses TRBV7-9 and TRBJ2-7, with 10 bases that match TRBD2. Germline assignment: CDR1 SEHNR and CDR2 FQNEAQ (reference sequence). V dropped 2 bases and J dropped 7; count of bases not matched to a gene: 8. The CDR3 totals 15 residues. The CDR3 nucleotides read TGTGCCAGCAGCTTACCGACTAGCGGGCCCGGGGAGCAGTACTTC. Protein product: CASSLPTSGPGEQYF.

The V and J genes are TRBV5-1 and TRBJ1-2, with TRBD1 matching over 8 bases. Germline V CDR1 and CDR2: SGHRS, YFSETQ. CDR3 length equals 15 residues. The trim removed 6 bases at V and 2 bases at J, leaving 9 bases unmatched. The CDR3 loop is CASTPGTGINYGYTF. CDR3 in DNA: TGCGCCAGCACCCCCGGGACAGGAATCAACTATGGCTACACCTTC.

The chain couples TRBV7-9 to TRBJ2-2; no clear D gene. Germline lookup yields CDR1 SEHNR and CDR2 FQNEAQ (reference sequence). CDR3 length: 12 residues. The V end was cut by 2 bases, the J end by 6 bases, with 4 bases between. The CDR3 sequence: CASSLNAGELFF. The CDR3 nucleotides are TGTGCCAGCAGCTTAAATGCCGGGGAGCTGTTTTTT. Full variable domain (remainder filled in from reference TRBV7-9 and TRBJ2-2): DTGVSQNPRHKITKRGQNVTFRCDPISEHNRLYWYRQTLGQGPEFLTYFQNEAQLEKSRLLSDRFSAERPKGSFSTLEIQRTEQGDSAMYLCASSLNAGELFFGEGSRLTVL.

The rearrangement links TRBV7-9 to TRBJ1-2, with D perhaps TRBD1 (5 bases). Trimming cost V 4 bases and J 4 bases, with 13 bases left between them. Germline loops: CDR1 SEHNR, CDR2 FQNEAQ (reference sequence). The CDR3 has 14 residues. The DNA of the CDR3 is TGTGCCAGCAGCTCAGCCAGGGTTAGCTATGGCTACACCTTC. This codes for CASSSARVSYGYTF.

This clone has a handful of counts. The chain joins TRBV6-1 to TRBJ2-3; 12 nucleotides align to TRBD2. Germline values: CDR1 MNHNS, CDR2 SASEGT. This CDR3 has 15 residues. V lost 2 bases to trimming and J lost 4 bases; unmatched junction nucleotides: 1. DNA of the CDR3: TGTGCCAGCAGTGAACTAGCGGGGGGGCCAGATACGCAGTATTTT. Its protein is CASSELAGGPDTQYF.